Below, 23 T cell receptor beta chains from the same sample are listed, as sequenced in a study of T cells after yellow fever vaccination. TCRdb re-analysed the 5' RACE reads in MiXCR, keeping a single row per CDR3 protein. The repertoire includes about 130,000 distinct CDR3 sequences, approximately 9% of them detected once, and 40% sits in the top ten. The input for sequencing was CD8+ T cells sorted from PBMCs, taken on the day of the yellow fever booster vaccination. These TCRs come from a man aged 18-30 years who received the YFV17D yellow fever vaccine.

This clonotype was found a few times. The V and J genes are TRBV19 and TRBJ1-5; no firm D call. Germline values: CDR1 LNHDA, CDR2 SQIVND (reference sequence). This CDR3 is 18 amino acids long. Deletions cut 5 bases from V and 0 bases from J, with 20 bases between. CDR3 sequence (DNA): TGTGCCAGTAGTGCAGGCCTGGACGGTGGATATAGCAATCAGCCCCAGCATTTT. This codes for CASSAGLDGGYSNQPQHF.

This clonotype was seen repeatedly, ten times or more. CDR3 nucleotides: TGTGCCAGCAGCTTACCGGTGGGAACAGATACGCAGTATTTT. It codes for CASSLPVGTDTQYF. This rearrangement joins TRBV7-9 to TRBJ2-3, with no clear D. V lost 2 bases to trimming and J lost 3 bases, with 9 bases between them. The CDR3 runs to 14 residues. Germline assignment: CDR1 SEHNR and CDR2 FQNEAQ (reference sequence).

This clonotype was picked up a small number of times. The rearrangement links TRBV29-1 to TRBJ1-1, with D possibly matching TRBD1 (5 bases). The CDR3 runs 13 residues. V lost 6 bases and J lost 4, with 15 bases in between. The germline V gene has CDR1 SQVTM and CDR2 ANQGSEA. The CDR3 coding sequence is TGCAGCGTCCATGGGGGGATGGGCACTGAAGCTTTCTTT. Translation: CSVHGGMGTEAFF.

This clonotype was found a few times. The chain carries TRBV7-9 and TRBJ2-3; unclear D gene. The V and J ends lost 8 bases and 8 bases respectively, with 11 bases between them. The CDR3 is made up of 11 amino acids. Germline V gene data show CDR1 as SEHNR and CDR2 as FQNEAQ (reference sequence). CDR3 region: CASGFPGTQYF. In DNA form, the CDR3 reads TGTGCCAGCGGATTTCCAGGTACGCAGTATTTT.

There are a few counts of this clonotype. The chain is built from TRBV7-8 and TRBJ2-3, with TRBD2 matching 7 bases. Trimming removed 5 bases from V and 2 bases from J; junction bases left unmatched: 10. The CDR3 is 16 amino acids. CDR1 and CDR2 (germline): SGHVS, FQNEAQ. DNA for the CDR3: TGTGCCAGCAGCGCTGGGGGGGACCTCGCCACAGATACGCAGTATTTT. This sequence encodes CASSAGGDLATDTQYF.

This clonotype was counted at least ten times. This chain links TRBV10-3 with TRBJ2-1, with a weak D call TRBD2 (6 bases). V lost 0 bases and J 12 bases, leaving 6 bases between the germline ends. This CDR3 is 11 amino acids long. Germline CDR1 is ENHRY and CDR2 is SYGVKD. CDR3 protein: CAISESGGQFF. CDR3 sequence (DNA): TGTGCCATCAGTGAGTCGGGGGGGCAGTTCTTC.

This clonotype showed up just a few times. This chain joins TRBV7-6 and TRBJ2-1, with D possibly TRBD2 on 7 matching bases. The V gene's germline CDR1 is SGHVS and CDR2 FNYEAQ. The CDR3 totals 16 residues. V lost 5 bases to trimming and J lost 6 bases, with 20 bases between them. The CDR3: CASSQWGGRGGNEQFF. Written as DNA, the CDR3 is TGTGCCAGCAGCCAGTGGGGGGGCCGAGGGGGCAATGAGCAGTTCTTC.

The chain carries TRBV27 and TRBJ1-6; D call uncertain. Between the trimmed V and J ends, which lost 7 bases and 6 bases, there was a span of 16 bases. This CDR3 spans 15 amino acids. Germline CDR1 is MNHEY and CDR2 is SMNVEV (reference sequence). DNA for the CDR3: TGTGCCAGCACAGAGGGCCCGCTCCCTAATTCACCCCTCCACTTT. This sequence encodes CASTEGPLPNSPLHF.

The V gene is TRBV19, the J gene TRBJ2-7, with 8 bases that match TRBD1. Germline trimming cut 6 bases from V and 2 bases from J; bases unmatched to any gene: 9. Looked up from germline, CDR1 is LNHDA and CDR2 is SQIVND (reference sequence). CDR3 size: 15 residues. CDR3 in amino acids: CASRLTGVYAYEQYF. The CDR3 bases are TGTGCCAGTAGGCTGACAGGGGTTTACGCCTACGAGCAGTACTTC.

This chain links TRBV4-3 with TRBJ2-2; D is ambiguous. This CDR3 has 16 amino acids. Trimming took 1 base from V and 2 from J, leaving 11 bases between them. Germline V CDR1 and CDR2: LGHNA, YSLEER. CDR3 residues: CASSQVLQTNTGELFF. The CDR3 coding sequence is TGCGCCAGCAGCCAAGTATTGCAGACAAACACCGGGGAGCTGTTTTTT.

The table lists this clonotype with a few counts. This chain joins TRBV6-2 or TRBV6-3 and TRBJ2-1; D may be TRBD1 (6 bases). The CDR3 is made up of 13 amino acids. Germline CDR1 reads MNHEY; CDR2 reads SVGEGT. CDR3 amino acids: CATTYTGIVEQFF. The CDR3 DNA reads TGTGCAACCACCTACACAGGGATCGTTGAGCAGTTCTTC.

Written as DNA, the CDR3 is TGTGCCAGCAGCCCTTCAACAGGAGGGGCAGATACGCAGTATTTT. Translated, it gives CASSPSTGGADTQYF. V and J are TRBV7-6 and TRBJ2-3; D is perhaps TRBD2 (6 bases). Looked up from germline, CDR1 is SGHVS and CDR2 is FNYEAQ. V was pared by 5 bases and J by 4 bases, with 16 bases between. The CDR3 length is 15 residues.

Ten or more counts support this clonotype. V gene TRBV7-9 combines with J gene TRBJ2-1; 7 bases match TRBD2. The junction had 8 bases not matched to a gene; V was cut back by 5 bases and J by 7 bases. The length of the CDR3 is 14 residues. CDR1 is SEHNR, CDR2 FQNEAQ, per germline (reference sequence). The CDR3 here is CASSLLTSSNEQFF. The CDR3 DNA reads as TGTGCCAGCAGCCTCCTGACTAGCTCGAATGAGCAGTTCTTC.

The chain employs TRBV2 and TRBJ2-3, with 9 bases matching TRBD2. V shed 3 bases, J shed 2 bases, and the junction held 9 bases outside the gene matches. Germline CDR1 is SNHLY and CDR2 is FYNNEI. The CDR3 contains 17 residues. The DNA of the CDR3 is TGTGCCAGCAGTGAGACCTTGACGGGACTAGCCACAGATACGCAGTATTTT. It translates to CASSETLTGLATDTQYF.

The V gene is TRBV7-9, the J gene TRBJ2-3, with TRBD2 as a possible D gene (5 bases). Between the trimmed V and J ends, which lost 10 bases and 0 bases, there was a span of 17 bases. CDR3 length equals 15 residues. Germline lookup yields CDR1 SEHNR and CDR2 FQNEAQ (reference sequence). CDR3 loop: CATEDGVRSTDTQYF. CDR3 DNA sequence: TGTGCCACTGAAGACGGGGTGCGAAGCACAGATACGCAGTATTTT.

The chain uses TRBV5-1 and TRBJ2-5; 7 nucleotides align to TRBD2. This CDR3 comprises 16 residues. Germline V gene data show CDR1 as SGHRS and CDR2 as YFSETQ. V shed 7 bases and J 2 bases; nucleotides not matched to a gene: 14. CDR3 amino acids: CASRSPSGTYQETQYF. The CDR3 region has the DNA TGCGCCAGCCGCTCCCCTAGCGGAACATATCAAGAGACCCAGTACTTC.

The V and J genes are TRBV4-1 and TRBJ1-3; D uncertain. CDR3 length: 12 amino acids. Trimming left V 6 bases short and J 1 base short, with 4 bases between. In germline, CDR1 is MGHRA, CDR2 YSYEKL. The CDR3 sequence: CASRGSGNTIYF. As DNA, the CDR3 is TGCGCCAGCAGGGGTTCTGGAAACACCATATATTTT.

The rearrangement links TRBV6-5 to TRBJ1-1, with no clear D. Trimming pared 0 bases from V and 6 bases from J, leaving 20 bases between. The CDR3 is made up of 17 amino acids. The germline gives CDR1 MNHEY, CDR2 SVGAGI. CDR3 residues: CASSYSARRYLDPEAFF. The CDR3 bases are TGTGCCAGCAGTTACTCTGCTCGACGTTATTTGGACCCTGAAGCTTTCTTT.

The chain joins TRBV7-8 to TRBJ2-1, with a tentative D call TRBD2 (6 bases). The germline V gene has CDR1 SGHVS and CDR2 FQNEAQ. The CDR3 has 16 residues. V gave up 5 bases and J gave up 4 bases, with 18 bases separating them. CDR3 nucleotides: TGTGCCAGCAGCCCGGGGAGGTGGACTCTGTACAATGAGCAGTTCTTC. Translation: CASSPGRWTLYNEQFF.

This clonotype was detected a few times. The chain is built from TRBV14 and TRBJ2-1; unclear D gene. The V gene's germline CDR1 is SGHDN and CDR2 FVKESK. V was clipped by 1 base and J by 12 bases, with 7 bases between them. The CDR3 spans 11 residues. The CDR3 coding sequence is TGTGCCAGCAGCCAAGGGGTCGTGCAGTTCTTC. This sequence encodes CASSQGVVQFF.

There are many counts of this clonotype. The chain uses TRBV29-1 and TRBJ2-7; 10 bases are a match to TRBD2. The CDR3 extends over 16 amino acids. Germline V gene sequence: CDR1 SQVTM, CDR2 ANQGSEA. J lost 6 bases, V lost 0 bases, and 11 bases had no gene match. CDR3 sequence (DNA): TGCAGCGTTGAAGAAGTCGCGCTAGCGGGGGACATCGAGCAGTACTTC. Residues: CSVEEVALAGDIEQYF.

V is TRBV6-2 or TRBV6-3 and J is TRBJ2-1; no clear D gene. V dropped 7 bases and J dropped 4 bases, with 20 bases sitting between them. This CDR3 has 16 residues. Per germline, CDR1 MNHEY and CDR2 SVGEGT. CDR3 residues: CASIPAAWRLYNEQFF. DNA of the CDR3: TGTGCCAGCATTCCCGCCGCCTGGCGGCTTTACAATGAGCAGTTCTTC.

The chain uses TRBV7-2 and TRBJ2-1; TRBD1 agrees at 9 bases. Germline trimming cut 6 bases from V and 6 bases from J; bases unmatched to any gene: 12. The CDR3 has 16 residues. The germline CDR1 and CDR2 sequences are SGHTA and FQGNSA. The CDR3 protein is CASRPSGTGIFNEQFF. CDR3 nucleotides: TGTGCCAGCAGACCCTCCGGGACAGGGATTTTCAATGAGCAGTTCTTC.